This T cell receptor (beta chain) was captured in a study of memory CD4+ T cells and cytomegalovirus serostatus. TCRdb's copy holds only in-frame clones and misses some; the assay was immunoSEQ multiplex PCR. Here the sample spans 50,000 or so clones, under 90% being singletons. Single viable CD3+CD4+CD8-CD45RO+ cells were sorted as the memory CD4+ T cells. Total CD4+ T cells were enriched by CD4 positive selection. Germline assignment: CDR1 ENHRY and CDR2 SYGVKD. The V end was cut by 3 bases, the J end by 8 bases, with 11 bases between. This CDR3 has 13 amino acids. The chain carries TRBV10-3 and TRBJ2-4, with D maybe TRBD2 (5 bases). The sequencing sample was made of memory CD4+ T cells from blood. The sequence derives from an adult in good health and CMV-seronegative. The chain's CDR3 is CAISEGPGDIQYF. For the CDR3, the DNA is TGTGCCATCAGTGAAGGGCCCGGGGACATTCAGTACTTC.